The entry that follows covers one T cell receptor (beta chain) sequence. Its binding antigen is unknown. No base quality information exists; no much larger clone differs at one position. In four to six patients from the biomarker study, an additional sort separated CD25+CD127- cells out of the CD4+ cells. Lesional scalp punch biopsies and peripheral blood were obtained from alopecia areata patients. PBMCs were separated by density centrifugation and stained for CD3, CD4 and CD8, after which CD4+ and CD8+ T cells were sorted on a FACSAria. Alopecia areata patients who were not treated were recruited through a multicenter biomarker study. This sample stems from a study of CD8+ T cells in alopecia areata (dated by TCRdb to the late 2010s). The study in broad terms: In both human patients and the C3H/HeJ mouse model, the study applied high-throughput TCRbeta sequencing to look at T cell clonal expansion in alopecia areata. In humans, TCRbeta sequencing was performed on scalp tissue and on sorted CD4+ and CD8+ peripheral blood T cells from healthy controls and from patients with patchy or totalis/universalis alopecia areata. Clonality in the scalp was compared among normal scalp (n=4), patchy alopecia areata scalp (n=8), and alopecia totalis/universalis scalp (n=8). The RNA source kit depended on sample type: the PAXgene miRNA kit for fixed scalp, the miRNeasy kit for PBMCs, and the RNeasy kit for mouse skin. TCRbeta CDR3 regions were amplified by immunoSEQ multiplex PCR using 35 Vbeta forward and 13 Jbeta reverse primers.

Cut back by 11 bases and 0 bases, the V and J ends lie 11 bases apart. Via the germline V gene, CDR1 is MDHEN and CDR2 SYDVKM. From the cysteine through the phenylalanine, the CDR3 covers 13 amino acids. CDR3 DNA only is kept here, 39 bases in frame from base 1. Paper-wide results and their limitations: Compared with normal scalp, lesional scalp, particularly in alopecia totalis/universalis, had higher clonality and more expanded CD8+ clones, which suggests antigenic drive. Compared with mice, TCR sequences shared between patients were less clear, possibly partly because of HLA diversity across the patient population. Resident alphabeta T cells in normal human skin are also sequenced, complicating scalp TCR repertoire analysis, unlike mouse skin dominated by gammadelta T cells.

Receptor libraries were prepared by the immunoSEQ multiplex PCR assay. RNA was extracted from all samples and reverse transcribed into cDNA as template for TCR sequencing. SuperScript III was used for first-strand cDNA synthesis, primed with a 2:1 mix of oligo-dT and random hexamers. A synthetic immune receptor repertoire was used to assess amplification bias, and residual bias was removed computationally. The original methods were these. Raw reads were preprocessed for error removal, and CDR3 was defined according to IMGT conventions as running from the conserved cysteine to phenylalanine. Clonality was computed by normalizing Shannon entropy by log2 of the number of productive unique TCRs and subtracting the result from 1. Whether each scalp clone was CD4 or CD8 was inferred by checking scalp TCRbeta sequences against the CD4 and CD8 repertoires from sorted blood. The table was pulled from immuneACCESS by TCRdb, which kept in-frame rearrangements only. Such tables lose some clones; where checked, under half of the loss comes from unresolved V genes, and the rest has no known cause. The DNA gave D and trimming, while V, J and clone size come from that table. The sample data list fewer than 40,000 clones, and under 65% of these were observed just once. About 1.8% of the sample goes to the ten largest clones.

The receptor's source is a human donor with alopecia areata. The rearranged segments are TRBV28 and TRBJ2-1; the D region is possibly TRBD1 or TRBD2, each matching across 5 bases. The sequenced sample was CD4+ Tregs sorted from blood. The nucleotide sequence is TGTGCCGCCCGTGGGGGCTCCTACAATGAGCAGTTCTTC. Translated, this gives CAARGGSYNEQFF.